The 32 T cell receptor beta chains below come from one sample, sequenced in a study of T cell responses to AZD1222 COVID-19 vaccine. The protocol was immunoSEQ multiplex PCR, while the TCRdb copy is restricted to in-frame clones and leaves out a portion. The sample shows some 130,000 clones, more than 75% of them seen only once. This specimen consisted of peripheral blood, obtained on day 0 of AZD1222 vaccination. These receptor sequences come from an adult in good health.

The V call is TRBV7-3, the J call TRBJ1-1; D not resolved. Germline CDR1 is SGHTA and CDR2 is FQGTGA. The CDR3 covers 15 residues. Trimming cost V 1 base and J 1 base, with 10 bases left between them. The CDR3 coding sequence is TGTGCCAGCAGCTTAATGCCGGGCGGGAACACTGAAGCTTTCTTT. Encoded protein: CASSLMPGGNTEAFF.

The V and J genes are TRBV19 and TRBJ1-3; D not resolved. Looked up from germline, CDR1 is LNHDA and CDR2 is SQIVND (reference sequence). V was trimmed by 3 bases and J by 7 bases, leaving 10 bases between them. This CDR3 is 13 amino acids long. This chain's CDR3 is CASSIWASNTIYF. In nucleotides, the CDR3 is TGTGCCAGTAGTATTTGGGCCAGTAACACCATATATTTT.

The chain carries TRBV5-1 and TRBJ2-1, with TRBD2 identical over 8 bases. The junction had 15 bases not matched to a gene; V was cut back by 4 bases and J by 12 bases. The CDR3 is 15 residues long. The germline gives CDR1 SGHRS, CDR2 YFSETQ. This CDR3 is CASSPAGRGDDGQFF. CDR3 in DNA: TGCGCCAGCAGCCCTGCAGGGCGGGGGGACGATGGGCAGTTCTTC.

V is TRBV7-9 and J is TRBJ2-5; D possibly uses TRBD1 or TRBD2 (5 bases each). CDR1 SEHNR and CDR2 FQNEAQ come from the germline V gene (reference sequence). The CDR3 covers 11 residues. Trimming shortened V by 8 bases and J by 1 base, and 5 bases separated the two germline ends. This CDR3 is CASGTQETQYF. DNA of the CDR3: TGTGCCAGCGGGACCCAAGAGACCCAGTACTTC.

The chain links TRBV10-3 to TRBJ1-2; 7 bases map to TRBD1. Germline V CDR1 and CDR2: ENHRY, SYGVKD. V lost 10 bases and J lost 3; bases outside the gene matches: 14. This CDR3 is built from 15 residues. The CDR3 DNA follows: TGTGCCAGCTATCCGACAGGGCGTTTATACTATGGCTACACCTTC. Translating gives CASYPTGRLYYGYTF.

This chain uses TRBV19 with TRBJ1-4; D is possibly TRBD1 (5 bases). Germline values: CDR1 LNHDA, CDR2 SQIVND (reference sequence). This CDR3 is built from 11 residues. With 0 bases removed from V and 12 bases from J, the gap between germline ends came to 5 bases. The CDR3 DNA follows: TGTGCCAGTAGTATAGAAGGGGAACTGTTTTTT. It encodes CASSIEGELFF.

The J gene is TRBJ1-5, the V gene TRBV6-5, with D maybe TRBD1 (6 bases). With 8 bases removed from V and 6 bases from J, the gap between germline ends came to 20 bases. The CDR3 totals 15 residues. CDR1 is MNHEY, CDR2 SVGAGI, per germline. The CDR3 coding sequence is TGTGCCAGCGGCTACGCCAAGGGGGGCACTCAGCCCCAGCATTTT. Amino acids: CASGYAKGGTQPQHF.

The chain carries TRBV27 and TRBJ2-5, with 8 bases aligning to TRBD1. Germline CDR1 reads MNHEY; CDR2 reads SMNVEV (reference sequence). The V segment lost 4 bases and the J segment 2 bases; nucleotides outside the gene matches: 0. The CDR3 loop spans 13 amino acids. CDR3 protein: CASSWTGQETQYF. CDR3 nucleotide sequence: TGTGCCAGCAGTTGGACAGGGCAAGAGACCCAGTACTTC.

This chain uses TRBV19 with TRBJ1-2; TRBD1 is a possible D gene (5 bases). The CDR3 consists of 14 residues. The V gene's germline CDR1 is LNHDA and CDR2 SQIVND (reference sequence). Between the trimmed V and J ends, which lost 6 bases and 2 bases, there was a span of 13 bases. DNA for the CDR3: TGTGCCAGTAGCCCGGGAGACAGCAACTATGGCTACACCTTC. Protein sequence: CASSPGDSNYGYTF.

This clone is a singleton in its sample. The chain has TRBV7-3 and TRBJ1-3; D gene ambiguous. The CDR3 is 13 residues long. Trimming stripped 3 bases from V and 9 bases from J, with 12 bases between. Germline V gene data show CDR1 as SGHTA and CDR2 as FQGTGA. The CDR3 protein is CASSFEFSSTIYF. For the CDR3, the DNA is TGTGCCAGCAGCTTCGAATTTAGCAGCACCATATATTTT.

The V call is TRBV5-6, the J call TRBJ2-2; D unclear. The CDR3 contains 13 residues. Trimming took 4 bases from V and 2 from J, leaving 6 bases between them. Germline CDR1 is SGHDT and CDR2 is YYEEEE. DNA of the CDR3: TGTGCCAGCAGCCCTATAAACACCGGGGAGCTGTTTTTT. The encoded protein is CASSPINTGELFF.

The chain couples TRBV4-3 to TRBJ1-2; D not resolved. CDR3 size: 13 residues. Trimming took 2 bases from V and 4 from J, leaving 8 bases between them. The V gene's germline CDR1 is LGHNA and CDR2 YSLEER. As DNA, the CDR3 is TGCGCCAGCAGCCAAAGGGATTCCTATGGCTACACCTTC. Amino acids: CASSQRDSYGYTF.

The CDR3 protein is CASSWESSYNSPLHF. The CDR3 nucleotides read TGTGCCAGCAGTTGGGAAAGCTCCTATAATTCACCCCTCCACTTT. V gene TRBV27 combines with J gene TRBJ1-6; unclear D gene. The CDR3 runs 15 residues. CDR1 is MNHEY and CDR2 is SMNVEV in the germline V gene (reference sequence). V lost 4 bases, J lost 0 bases, and 7 bases lay in between.

The DNA for the CDR3 is TGCGCCAGCAGCTTGGCCTTGGGGGGCGAGCCTTACGAGCAGTACTTC. Translated: CASSLALGGEPYEQYF. This chain connects TRBV5-1 to TRBJ2-7; D might be TRBD1 or TRBD2, each matching 6 bases. This CDR3 comprises 16 residues. V was shortened by 0 bases and J by 4 bases, with 17 bases between the two germline ends. Germline loops: CDR1 SGHRS, CDR2 YFSETQ.

This sequence joins TRBV6-5 and TRBJ2-2, with TRBD2 as a possible D gene (6 bases). The germline V gene encodes CDR1 MNHEY and CDR2 SVGAGI. The CDR3 loop spans 15 amino acids. Trimming stripped 6 bases from V and 3 bases from J, with 14 bases between. The CDR3 loop is CASRRRGVDTGELFF. CDR3 DNA sequence: TGTGCCAGCAGAAGGAGGGGCGTGGACACCGGGGAGCTGTTTTTT.

For the CDR3, the DNA is TGTGCCAGCAGTGACGGACAGGGAAATCAGCCCCAGCATTTT. Its translation: CASSDGQGNQPQHF. V gene TRBV25-1 combines with J gene TRBJ1-5; 8 bases match TRBD1. Germline CDR1 and CDR2: MGHDK and SYGVNS. The J segment lost 4 bases and the V segment lost 3 bases, leaving 2 bases of the junction unmatched. The CDR3 sequence is 14 residues long.

This clone has just one count. The chain employs TRBV9 and TRBJ2-7; 8 nucleotides agree with TRBD2. The length of the CDR3 is 15 residues. Germline CDR1 reads SGDLS; CDR2 reads YYNGEE. The V gene end was trimmed by 3 bases and the J gene end by 6 bases; junction bases not matched to a gene: 11. CDR3 sequence reads: CASSGSGGLSGEQYF. The CDR3 DNA is TGTGCCAGCAGCGGAAGCGGGGGACTCTCGGGCGAGCAGTACTTC.

The chain is built from TRBV6-2 or TRBV6-3 and TRBJ2-7; the match to TRBD2 covers 8 bases. Germline CDR1 is MNHEY and CDR2 is SVGEGT. Losses at the gene ends were 2 bases for V and 2 bases for J; bases not matched to a gene: 5. The CDR3 sequence is 15 residues long. The CDR3 DNA follows: TGTGCCAGCAGTTACCCTAGCGGGTCCCCCTACGAGCAGTACTTC. It encodes CASSYPSGSPYEQYF.

The chain uses TRBV2 and TRBJ2-1; D is undetermined. This CDR3 is 16 amino acids long. V shed 3 bases and J shed 0 bases, with 12 bases lying between them. CDR1 is SNHLY and CDR2 is FYNNEI in the germline V gene. The CDR3 coding sequence is TGTGCCAGCAGTGACTCCCCACCACTCTCCTACAATGAGCAGTTCTTC. Translation gives CASSDSPPLSYNEQFF.

The V and J genes are TRBV7-9 and TRBJ1-4; no reliable D call. V lost 0 bases, J lost 4 bases, and 15 bases lay in between. The length of the CDR3 is 17 residues. The V gene's germline CDR1 is SEHNR and CDR2 FQNEAQ (reference sequence). The CDR3, as DNA: TGTGCCAGCAGCTTAGCAGTAGGAGTTGTTGATAATGAAAAACTGTTTTTT. It codes for CASSLAVGVVDNEKLFF.

The rearrangement joins TRBV9 to TRBJ2-6; D could derive from TRBD1 or TRBD2 (5 bases each). The germline gives CDR1 SGDLS, CDR2 YYNGEE. CDR3 length equals 15 residues. Deletions cut 0 bases from V and 2 bases from J, with 6 bases between. DNA of the CDR3: TGTGCCAGCAGCGTAGTGGGGGCTGGGGCCAACGTCCTGACTTTC. Its translation: CASSVVGAGANVLTF.

The chain links TRBV7-2 to TRBJ1-6; D might be TRBD1 (5 bases). The CDR3 runs 14 residues. V dropped 5 bases and J dropped 4 bases, with 9 bases sitting between them. Germline values: CDR1 SGHTA, CDR2 FQGNSA. CDR3 DNA sequence: TGTGCCAGCAGCCTCAGGGTGTATAATTCACCCCTCCACTTT. It encodes CASSLRVYNSPLHF.

This chain links TRBV19 with TRBJ1-5; maybe TRBD1 (5 bases). V lost 2 bases, J lost 3 bases, and 14 bases lay in between. The germline V gene encodes CDR1 LNHDA and CDR2 SQIVND (reference sequence). The CDR3 covers 16 residues. The CDR3 spells CASSISSGRVNQPQHF. CDR3 nucleotide sequence: TGTGCCAGTAGTATATCCTCAGGGAGGGTCAATCAGCCCCAGCATTTT.

The J gene is TRBJ1-1, the V gene TRBV21-1; the listed D gene, TRBD1, was not tested against the DNA. TRBV21-1 is a documented pseudogene. The CDR3 loop spans 14 amino acids. The CDR3 DNA is TGTGCCAGCAGCGGTATTAGGGGCAACACTGAAGCTTTCTTT. Translation gives CASSGIRGNTEAFF.

V usage is TRBV3-1 (or the pseudogene TRBV3-2) and J usage is TRBJ1-4; no clear D gene. V lost 1 base and J 5 bases, leaving 11 bases between the germline ends. This CDR3 region has 15 residues. Per the germline V gene, CDR1 is LGHDT and CDR2 is YNNKEL (reference sequence). The CDR3 loop reads CASSQARQQNEKLFF. CDR3 nucleotides: TGTGCCAGCAGCCAAGCGCGACAACAGAATGAAAAACTGTTTTTT.

The J gene is TRBJ2-5, the V gene TRBV12-3 or TRBV12-4; no definite D call. The V gene lost 4 bases and the J gene lost 8 bases, with 11 bases spanning the gap. This CDR3 is 12 amino acids long. In nucleotides, the CDR3 is TGTGCCAGCAGTTCGGCACCGTTTACCCAGTACTTC. Its translation is CASSSAPFTQYF.

The gene calls are TRBV11-3 and TRBJ1-1; D is perhaps TRBD1 (5 bases). The CDR3 has 15 amino acids. Germline V gene data show CDR1 as SGHNT and CDR2 as YENEEA. Trimming shortened V by 0 bases and J by 1 base, and 9 bases separated the two germline ends. CDR3 sequence: CASSLDGRANTEAFF. The DNA of the CDR3 is TGTGCCAGCAGCTTAGATGGCAGGGCGAACACTGAAGCTTTCTTT.

The chain couples TRBV12-5 to TRBJ2-1; 7 bases align to TRBD2. The CDR3 contains 19 residues. CDR1 is LGHNT, CDR2 FRNRAP, per germline. V dropped 0 bases and J dropped 1; count of bases not matched to a gene: 12. The CDR3 reads CASGLVLFGRGRSYNEQFF. The CDR3 region has the DNA TGTGCTAGTGGTTTGGTACTTTTTGGGCGGGGGAGATCCTACAATGAGCAGTTCTTC.

The chain joins TRBV7-2 to TRBJ2-7; D not resolved. Trimming shortened V by 8 bases and J by 5 bases, and 7 bases separated the two germline ends. The CDR3 totals 10 residues. Looked up from germline, CDR1 is SGHTA and CDR2 is FQGNSA. The CDR3 sequence: CASGSNEQYF. The CDR3 DNA reads as TGTGCCAGCGGTTCGAACGAGCAGTACTTC.

The J gene is TRBJ1-1, the V gene TRBV4-1; no definite D call. CDR1 is MGHRA, CDR2 YSYEKL, per germline. This CDR3 comprises 16 residues. V was cut by 0 bases and J by 4 bases, with 15 bases left in between. In DNA form, the CDR3 reads TGCGCCAGCAGCCAAGATCGAAGGGTACGGCCCACTGAAGCTTTCTTT. It translates to CASSQDRRVRPTEAFF.

The chain employs TRBV4-3 and TRBJ1-1; possibly TRBD1 for D (6 bases). Trimming pared 2 bases from V and 4 bases from J, leaving 11 bases between. The germline V gene has CDR1 LGHNA and CDR2 YSLEER. The CDR3 extends over 14 amino acids. The CDR3, as DNA: TGCGCCAGCAGCCAAACGCAGGGGACCACTGAAGCTTTCTTT. It specifies CASSQTQGTTEAFF.

V usage is TRBV13 and J usage is TRBJ1-2; D remains ambiguous. The germline CDR1 and CDR2 sequences are PRHDT and FYEKMQ (reference sequence). The length of the CDR3 is 12 residues. V was pared by 5 bases and J by 7 bases, with 11 bases between. The CDR3 reads CASSVRPAGYTF. As DNA, the CDR3 is TGTGCCAGCAGCGTCCGGCCAGCTGGCTACACCTTC.